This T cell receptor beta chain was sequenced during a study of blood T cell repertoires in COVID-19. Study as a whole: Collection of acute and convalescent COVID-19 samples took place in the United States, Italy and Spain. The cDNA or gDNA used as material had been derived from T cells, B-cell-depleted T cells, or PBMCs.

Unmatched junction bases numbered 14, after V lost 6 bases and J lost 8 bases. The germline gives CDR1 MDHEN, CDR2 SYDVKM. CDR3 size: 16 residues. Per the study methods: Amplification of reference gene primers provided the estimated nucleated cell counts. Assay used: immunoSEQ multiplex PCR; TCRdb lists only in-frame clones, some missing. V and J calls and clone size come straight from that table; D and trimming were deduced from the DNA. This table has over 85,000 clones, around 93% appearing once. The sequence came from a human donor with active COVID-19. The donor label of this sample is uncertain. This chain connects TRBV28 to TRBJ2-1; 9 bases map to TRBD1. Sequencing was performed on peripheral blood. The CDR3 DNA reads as TGTGCCAGCAGCGTGGTTCTCGGGACAGGGTGGGATGAGCAGTTCTTC. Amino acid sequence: CASSVVLGTGWDEQFF.